The source of this TCR beta chain is a study of CD8 T cells in ankylosing spondylitis. This clonotype was recorded many times. Antigen: not known. Regarding the study as a whole: About 8 highly homologous variants formed a TCR beta motif that appeared characteristic of ankylosing spondylitis blood. Significant enrichment of disease-linked clones was reported in matched ankylosing spondylitis synovial fluid.

V shed 2 bases, J shed 0 bases, and the junction held 2 bases outside the gene matches. CDR3 length: 15 residues. The germline V gene encodes CDR1 SGHTA and CDR2 FQGNSA. Quantitative 5'-RACE with molecular barcodes was used to make the TCR beta libraries. Using its own MiXCR run on the 5' RACE reads, TCRdb lists one record per CDR3 protein. The data show roughly 490,000 distinct CDR3 sequences, 5.3% seen once. The V and J genes are TRBV7-2 and TRBJ2-5; 8 bases align to TRBD2. This receptor was obtained from a male donor with ankylosing spondylitis. Sample: blood, either unsorted or a sorted T cell fraction (not recorded which). The CDR3 loop is CASSLQREYQETQYF. DNA for the CDR3: TGTGCCAGCAGCTTACAGCGGGAGTACCAAGAGACCCAGTACTTC.